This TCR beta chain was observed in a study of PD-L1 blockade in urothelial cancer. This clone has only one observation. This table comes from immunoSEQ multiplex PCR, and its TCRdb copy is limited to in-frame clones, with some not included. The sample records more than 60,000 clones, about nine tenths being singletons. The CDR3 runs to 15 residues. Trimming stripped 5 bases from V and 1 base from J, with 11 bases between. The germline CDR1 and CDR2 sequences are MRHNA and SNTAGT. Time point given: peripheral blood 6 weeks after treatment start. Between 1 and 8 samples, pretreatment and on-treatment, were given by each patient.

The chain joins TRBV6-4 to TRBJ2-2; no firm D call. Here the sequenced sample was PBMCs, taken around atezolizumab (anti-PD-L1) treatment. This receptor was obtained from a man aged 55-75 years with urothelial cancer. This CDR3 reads CASSPSVRNTGELFF. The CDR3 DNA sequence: TGTGCCAGCAGTCCTAGTGTCAGGAACACCGGGGAGCTGTTTTTT.